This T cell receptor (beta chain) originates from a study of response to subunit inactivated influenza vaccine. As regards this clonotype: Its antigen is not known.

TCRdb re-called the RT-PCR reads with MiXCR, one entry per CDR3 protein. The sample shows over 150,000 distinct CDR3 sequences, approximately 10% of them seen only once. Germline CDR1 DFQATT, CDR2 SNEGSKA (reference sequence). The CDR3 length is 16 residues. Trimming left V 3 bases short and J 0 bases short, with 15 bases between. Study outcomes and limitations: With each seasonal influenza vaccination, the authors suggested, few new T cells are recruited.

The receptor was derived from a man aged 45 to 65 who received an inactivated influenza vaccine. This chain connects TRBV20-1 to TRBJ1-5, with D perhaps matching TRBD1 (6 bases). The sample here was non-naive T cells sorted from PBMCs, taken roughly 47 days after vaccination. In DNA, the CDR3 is TGCAGTGCTAGTGAGGTGGGGGGGCATAGCAATCAGCCCCAGCATTTT. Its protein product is CSASEVGGHSNQPQHF.